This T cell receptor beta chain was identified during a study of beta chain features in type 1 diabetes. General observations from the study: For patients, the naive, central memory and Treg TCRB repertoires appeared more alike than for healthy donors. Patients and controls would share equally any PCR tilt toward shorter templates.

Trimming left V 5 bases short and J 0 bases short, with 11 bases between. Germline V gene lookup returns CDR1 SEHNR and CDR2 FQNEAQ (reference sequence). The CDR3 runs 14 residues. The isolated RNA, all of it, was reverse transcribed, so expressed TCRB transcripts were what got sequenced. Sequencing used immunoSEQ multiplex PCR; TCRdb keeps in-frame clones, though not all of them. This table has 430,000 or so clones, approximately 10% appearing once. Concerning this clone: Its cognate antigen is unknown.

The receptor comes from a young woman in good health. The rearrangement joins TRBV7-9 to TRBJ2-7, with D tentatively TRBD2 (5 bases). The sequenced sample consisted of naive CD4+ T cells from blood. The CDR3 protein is CASSTPGDSYEQYF. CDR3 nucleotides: TGTGCCAGCAGCACCCCCGGGGACTCCTACGAGCAGTACTTC.